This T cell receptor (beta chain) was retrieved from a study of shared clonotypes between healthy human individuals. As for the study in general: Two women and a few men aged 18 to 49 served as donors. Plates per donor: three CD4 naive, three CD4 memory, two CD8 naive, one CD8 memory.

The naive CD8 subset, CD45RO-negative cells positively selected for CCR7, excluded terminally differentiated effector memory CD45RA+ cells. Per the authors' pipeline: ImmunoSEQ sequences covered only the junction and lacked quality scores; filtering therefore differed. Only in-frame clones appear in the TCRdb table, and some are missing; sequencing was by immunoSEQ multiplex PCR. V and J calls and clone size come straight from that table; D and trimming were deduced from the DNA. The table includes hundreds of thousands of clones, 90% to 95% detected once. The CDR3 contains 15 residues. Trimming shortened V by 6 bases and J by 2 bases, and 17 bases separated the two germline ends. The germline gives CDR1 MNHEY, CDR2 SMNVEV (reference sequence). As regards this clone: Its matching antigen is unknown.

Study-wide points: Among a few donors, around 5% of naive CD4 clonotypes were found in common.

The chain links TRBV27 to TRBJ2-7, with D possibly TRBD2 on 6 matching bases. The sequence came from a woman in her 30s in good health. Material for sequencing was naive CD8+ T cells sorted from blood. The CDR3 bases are TGTGCCAGCAGAACAACCGGGACGGGGGCCTACGAGCAGTACTTC. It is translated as CASRTTGTGAYEQYF.